Presented here are 28 T cell receptor beta chains from one specimen sequenced in a study of blood T cells in healthy people across ages. Next came a second PCR, run for about 7 to 11 cycles, which used a sample-barcoded 5' primer along with a J-beta primer mix. One entry per CDR3 protein results from TCRdb running MiXCR on the 5' RACE reads. The data hold roughly 650,000 distinct CDR3 sequences, with approximately 29% observed a single time. Sequenced: blood. All receptors come from a woman older than 75 in good health.

This rearrangement joins TRBV7-2 to TRBJ2-4, with 9 bases that match TRBD2. TRBJ2-7 matches the DNA end more closely, so the J call is doubtful. The germline gives CDR1 SGHTA, CDR2 FQGNSA. The CDR3 covers 15 residues. This chain's CDR3 is CASSLGSGGPYEQYF. The DNA for the CDR3 is TGTGCCAGCAGCTTAGGTAGCGGGGGACCCTACGAGCAGTACTTC.

This clonotype was observed a few times. One base away lies a much larger clone, so this may be a sequencing read error. V gene TRBV7-2 combines with J gene TRBJ2-4, with D possibly being TRBD1 (8 bases). CDR1 is SGHTA and CDR2 is FQGNSA in the germline V gene. This CDR3 contains 20 residues. V lost 1 base and J 4 bases, leaving 26 bases between the germline ends. The CDR3 here is CASSLDAPGGTGKRKNIQYF. CDR3 bases: TGTGCCAGCAGCTTAGACGCCCCCGGGGGGACAGGCAAACGAAAAAACATTCAGTACTTC.

This clonotype was seen many times. The J gene is TRBJ1-1, the V gene TRBV7-8, with a tentative D call TRBD1 (6 bases). The V end lost 5 bases, the J end lost 3 bases, and 10 bases lay between the germline ends. This CDR3 is 13 amino acids long. The germline CDR1 and CDR2 sequences are SGHVS and FQNEAQ. In DNA form, the CDR3 reads TGTGCCAGCAGCAAAACAGGGTACACTGAAGCTTTCTTT. As protein: CASSKTGYTEAFF.

With respect to this clonotype: The junction shows a germline mismatch at one end, possibly a read error. The rearrangement uses TRBV7-3 and TRBJ2-3; 12 bases agree with TRBD2. The CDR3 spans 15 residues. CDR1 and CDR2 (germline): SGHTA, FQGTGA. The CDR3 region is CANSPLAGGTDTQYF. CDR3 nucleotides: TGTGCCAACAGCCCACTAGCGGGGGGAACAGATACGCAGTATTTT.

As to this clonotype: This may stem from a read error, because a much larger clone lies one nucleotide away. The V and J genes are TRBV9 and TRBJ2-7, with 8 nucleotides matching TRBD2. The germline gives CDR1 SGDLS, CDR2 YYNGEE. The CDR3 is 17 residues long. CDR3: CANSAGGGLARSYEQYF. The CDR3 bases are TGTGCCAACAGCGCCGGGGGGGGGCTCGCGAGGTCCTACGAGCAGTACTTC.

The CDR3 spells CSARVLAGREQFF. CDR3 coding DNA: TGCAGTGCTAGAGTCCTAGCGGGTCGGGAGCAGTTCTTC. The J gene is TRBJ2-1, the V gene TRBV20-1, with 8 bases that match TRBD2. This CDR3 comprises 13 residues. Germline V lookup: CDR1 DFQATT, CDR2 SNEGSKA (reference sequence). J was trimmed by 10 bases and V by 1 base; bases with no gene match: 6.

The sample holds many counts of this clonotype. V and J are TRBV9 and TRBJ2-5; 10 bases fit TRBD2. The V gene end was trimmed by 1 base and the J gene end by 1 base; junction bases not matched to a gene: 4. The germline V gene has CDR1 SGDLS and CDR2 YYNGEE. The CDR3 extends over 16 amino acids. DNA of the CDR3: TGTGCCAGCAGCGTAAGGTTAGCGGGGGGCCAAGAGACCCAGTACTTC. It yields the protein CASSVRLAGGQETQYF.

This clonotype showed up many times. The gene calls are TRBV6-1 and TRBJ2-5; unclear D gene. In germline, CDR1 is MNHNS, CDR2 SASEGT. The CDR3 runs to 15 residues. V was trimmed by 6 bases and J by 2 bases, leaving 16 bases between them. This chain's CDR3 is CASSSGQRLQETQYF. The CDR3 DNA is TGTGCCAGCAGCTCGGGCCAGAGACTTCAAGAGACCCAGTACTTC.

This clonotype has at least ten counts. This chain connects TRBV20-1 to TRBJ2-3; 11 positions agree with TRBD2. Per germline, CDR1 DFQATT and CDR2 SNEGSKA (reference sequence). After removal of 6 bases from V and 2 bases from J, the junction contained 22 bases not matched to a gene. The CDR3 covers 20 residues. For the CDR3, the DNA is TGCAGTGCCCGTCGCCCCCGACTAGCGGGGATCTCTCGGGTCACAGATACGCAGTATTTT. It codes for CSARRPRLAGISRVTDTQYF.

This sequence joins TRBV14 and TRBJ2-2; no firm D call. Trimming left V 1 base short and J 4 bases short, with 13 bases between. Germline assignment: CDR1 SGHDN and CDR2 FVKESK. The CDR3 has 16 residues. The CDR3 loop is CASSQAWGRITGELFF. The CDR3 nucleotides read TGTGCCAGCAGCCAAGCATGGGGAAGAATCACCGGGGAGCTGTTTTTT.

V gene TRBV6-1 combines with J gene TRBJ2-5, with TRBD2 identical over 8 bases. V lost 4 bases and J lost 5; bases outside the gene matches: 6. In germline, CDR1 is MNHNS, CDR2 SASEGT. The CDR3 extends over 14 amino acids. CDR3 bases: TGTGCCAGCAGTGGTGCTAGCGGGTGGGAGACCCAGTACTTC. Amino acid sequence: CASSGASGWETQYF.

Ten or more counts support this clonotype. V gene TRBV7-2 combines with J gene TRBJ2-5, with TRBD1 identical over 8 bases. Germline CDR1 SGHTA, CDR2 FQGNSA. The CDR3 has 13 amino acids. The ends lost 5 bases at V and 2 bases at J; junction bases unmatched: 1. This chain's CDR3 is CASSRDRQETQYF. For the CDR3, the DNA is TGTGCCAGCAGCCGGGACAGGCAAGAGACCCAGTACTTC.

This clonotype was seen more than once but under ten times. This clone may be a read error of a much larger clone one base away. The rearrangement joins TRBV27 to TRBJ2-7, with D maybe TRBD2 (5 bases). This CDR3 is 13 amino acids long. Between the trimmed V and J ends, which lost 2 bases and 3 bases, there was a span of 8 bases. The germline V gene encodes CDR1 MNHEY and CDR2 SMNVEV (reference sequence). The chain's CDR3 is CASSLKRCYEQYF. Written as DNA, the CDR3 is TGTGCCAGCAGTTTAAAGCGGTGCTACGAGCAGTACTTC.

This clonotype has ten or more counts. The chain has TRBV6-5 and TRBJ1-1; TRBD1 might be the D (6 bases). This CDR3 spans 16 amino acids. The V end lost 2 bases, the J end lost 2 bases, and 15 bases lay between the germline ends. In germline, CDR1 is MNHEY, CDR2 SVGAGI. The CDR3 DNA follows: TGTGCCAGCAGTTACCGACGTTTCGGGGGCAACACTGAAGCTTTCTTT. Its translation is CASSYRRFGGNTEAFF.

This clonotype was seen a few times. The chain is built from TRBV6-4 and TRBJ1-4, with unresolved D. The germline gives CDR1 MRHNA, CDR2 SNTAGT. Trimming left V 2 bases short and J 4 bases short, with 11 bases between. This CDR3 has 15 amino acids. CDR3 amino acids: CASSDANHHNEKLFF. Written as DNA, the CDR3 is TGTGCCAGCAGTGACGCGAATCACCATAATGAAAAACTGTTTTTT.

This clonotype has at least ten counts. The chain uses TRBV20-1 and TRBJ2-1, with 10 bases aligning to TRBD1. This CDR3 region has 15 residues. J lost 8 bases, V lost 6 bases, and 13 bases had no gene match. Germline V gene sequence: CDR1 DFQATT, CDR2 SNEGSKA (reference sequence). CDR3: CSATSGTGVFDEQFF. CDR3 sequence (DNA): TGCAGTGCCACCTCCGGGACAGGGGTATTTGATGAGCAGTTCTTC.

This clonotype was seen repeatedly, ten times or more. This chain's CDR3 is CASSGGDLIAGAGEQYF. The CDR3 nucleotides are TGCGCCAGCAGCGGGGGCGATTTGATAGCGGGGGCCGGGGAGCAGTACTTC. This chain uses TRBV5-1 with TRBJ2-7; TRBD2 matches 9 bases. Germline V CDR1 and CDR2: SGHRS, YFSETQ. The CDR3 has 17 residues. Unmatched junction bases numbered 18, after V lost 4 bases and J lost 7 bases. Complete variable domain (other parts from reference TRBV5-1 and TRBJ2-7): KAGVTQTPRYLIKTRGQQVTLSCSPISGHRSVSWYQQTPGQGLQFLFEYFSETQRNKGNFPGRFSGRQFSNSRSEMNVSTLELGDSALYLCASSGGDLIAGAGEQYFGPGTRLTVT.

This sequence joins TRBV7-2 and TRBJ2-5; 7 bases are shared with TRBD1. V trimming: 1 base; J trimming: 2 bases; junction bases outside the gene matches: 7. Germline V gene sequence: CDR1 SGHTA, CDR2 FQGNSA. This CDR3 has 16 residues. This chain's CDR3 is CASSLVHGRGQETQYF. The CDR3 DNA follows: TGTGCCAGCAGCTTAGTCCATGGCAGGGGGCAAGAGACCCAGTACTTC. The full variable domain, completed using reference TRBV7-2 and TRBJ2-5, is GAGVSQSPSNKVTEKGKDVELRCDPISGHTALYWYRQSLGQGLEFLIYFQGNSAPDKSGLPSDRFSAERTGGSVSTLTIQRTQQEDSAVYLCASSLVHGRGQETQYFGPGTRLLVL.

A word on this clonotype: Compared with germline, one end of the junction differs, possibly owing to a read error. The chain is built from TRBV5-1 and TRBJ1-2; D might be TRBD1 (5 bases). The germline V gene encodes CDR1 SGHRS and CDR2 YFSETQ. The CDR3 runs 12 residues. The CDR3 DNA sequence: TGCGCCAGCAGCCCGGGACGGGATGGCCACACCTTC. Translation gives CASSPGRDGHTF.

This clonotype was seen many times. The chain has TRBV5-1 and TRBJ1-1; 8 bases are shared with TRBD1. The junction had 14 bases not matched to a gene; V was cut back by 4 bases and J by 9 bases. The CDR3 sequence is 15 residues long. The germline V gene encodes CDR1 SGHRS and CDR2 YFSETQ. The CDR3, as DNA: TGCGCCAGCAGCGACCGACAGGGGATCGAGGTTAAAGCTTTCTTT. Amino acid sequence: CASSDRQGIEVKAFF. Filled out from reference TRBV5-1 and TRBJ1-1, the complete variable domain reads KAGVTQTPRYLIKTRGQQVTLSCSPISGHRSVSWYQQTPGQGLQFLFEYFSETQRNKGNFPGRFSGRQFSNSRSEMNVSTLELGDSALYLCASSDRQGIEVKAFFGQGTRLTVV.

This clonotype was counted only a few times. This chain connects TRBV27 to TRBJ1-4; D perhaps matches TRBD1 (5 bases). Trimming stripped 4 bases from V and 5 bases from J, with 8 bases between. Per the germline V gene, CDR1 is MNHEY and CDR2 is SMNVEV (reference sequence). The CDR3 runs 13 residues. CDR3 residues: CASSSGGNEKLFF. The DNA for the CDR3 is TGTGCCAGCAGTTCCGGGGGGAATGAAAAACTGTTTTTT.

Concerning this clonotype itself: This may come from a read error, since a much larger clone is one base off. The chain couples TRBV29-1 to TRBJ2-3, with 9 bases fitting TRBD1. V gave up 6 bases and J gave up 4 bases; unmatched junction bases: 14. This CDR3 is 16 amino acids long. The germline V gene has CDR1 SQVTM and CDR2 ANQGSEA. Here the CDR3 reads CSVTSPGQGIADTQYF. Written as DNA, the CDR3 is TGCAGCGTAACCTCTCCGGGACAGGGAATCGCAGATACGCAGTATTTT.

This clonotype was seen many times. The chain employs TRBV5-1 and TRBJ2-7, with D perhaps TRBD1 or TRBD2 (5 bases each). Germline V gene lookup returns CDR1 SGHRS and CDR2 YFSETQ. The CDR3 loop spans 13 amino acids. V dropped 0 bases and J dropped 9 bases, with 13 bases sitting between them. DNA of the CDR3: TGCGCCAGCAGCTTGGCCACGGGGCTCGGGCAGTACTTC. Translation gives CASSLATGLGQYF.

This clonotype was observed many times. The chain recombines TRBV12-3 or TRBV12-4 with TRBJ1-5; 8 bases are a match to TRBD1. The CDR3 has 17 amino acids. The V gene end was trimmed by 6 bases and the J gene end by 1 base; junction bases not matched to a gene: 11. CDR3 protein: CASSPGTGVLSNQPQHF. Written as DNA, the CDR3 is TGTGCCAGCAGCCCCGGGACAGGAGTCTTGAGCAATCAGCCCCAGCATTTT.

The sample holds a few counts of this clonotype. The chain couples TRBV11-2 to TRBJ2-3; TRBD2 agrees at 15 bases. J was trimmed by 1 base and V by 1 base; bases with no gene match: 6. In germline, CDR1 is SGHAT, CDR2 FQNNGV. The CDR3 is 19 residues long. Written as DNA, the CDR3 is TGTGCCAGCAGCTTAGGCCATGGGACTAGCGGGGGGCGCACAGATACGCAGTATTTT. The encoded protein is CASSLGHGTSGGRTDTQYF.

This clonotype was observed many times. DNA for the CDR3: TGTGCCAGCAGTCCTTCACTGGGGGAGACCCAGTACTTC. It specifies CASSPSLGETQYF. This rearrangement joins TRBV27 to TRBJ2-5; D is unresolved. CDR1 is MNHEY, CDR2 SMNVEV, per germline (reference sequence). V dropped 5 bases and J dropped 5 bases, with 12 bases sitting between them. The CDR3 is made up of 13 amino acids.

This clonotype was observed once. The junction shows a germline mismatch at one end, possibly a read error. The J gene is TRBJ1-6, the V gene TRBV6-5; TRBD1 aligns across 7 bases. Germline V gives CDR1 MNHEY, CDR2 SVGAGI. This CDR3 is built from 16 residues. DNA for the CDR3: TGTGCCAGCAGTTTAAAATCCGGGACAGAGATTTCACCCCCCCACTTT. Protein: CASSLKSGTEISPPHF.

In this sample, this clonotype turned up many times. The genes are TRBV9 and TRBJ2-1; maybe TRBD2 (5 bases). The V end lost 0 bases, the J end lost 0 bases, and 13 bases lay between the germline ends. Germline V gives CDR1 SGDLS, CDR2 YYNGEE. The length of the CDR3 is 17 residues. The CDR3 DNA reads TGTGCCAGCAGCGTAGTAGGCGGGCGGGTCTCCTACAATGAGCAGTTCTTC. Its protein is CASSVVGGRVSYNEQFF. The whole variable domain, remainder taken from reference TRBV9 and TRBJ2-1, is DSGVTQTPKHLITATGQRVTLRCSPRSGDLSVYWYQQSLDQGLQFLIQYYNGEERAKGNILERFSAQQFPDLHSELNLSSLELGDSALYFCASSVVGGRVSYNEQFFGPGTRLTVL.